Reported below is one T cell receptor beta chain. Per the authors' pipeline: The authors estimated nucleated cell counts from reference gene primer amplification. Assay used: immunoSEQ multiplex PCR; TCRdb lists only in-frame clones, some missing. From that table come the V and J calls and clone size; the DNA was used to work out D and trimming. This sample has 300,000 to 400,000 clones, with approximately 88% found just once. Participant reports of clinical history set cohort assignment. The data were obtained in a study of blood T cell repertoires in COVID-19. Study-wide background: Acute and convalescent COVID-19 samples came from the United States, Italy and Spain.

Source material: PBMCs or T cells enriched from blood (not recorded which). The receptor's source is a man aged 25 to 45 who had recovered from COVID-19.

In DNA, the CDR3 is TGTGCCAGCAGCCTAGCGGGGGGACCCTACAATGAGCAGTTCTTC. This sequence encodes CASSLAGGPYNEQFF. This chain joins TRBV3-1 (or the pseudogene TRBV3-2) and TRBJ2-1, with 10 bases that match TRBD2. This CDR3 has 15 residues. J was trimmed by 2 bases and V by 4 bases; bases with no gene match: 2. Looked up from germline, CDR1 is LGHDT and CDR2 is YNNKEL (reference sequence).